This entry lists 27 T cell receptor beta chains sequenced from one sample in a study of T-cell reconstitution after alpha-beta-depleted transplantation in children. Preparation of the TCRbeta library involved a method that used unique molecular identifiers. TCRdb fed the PCR reads into MiXCR, producing one record per CDR3 protein. This table has approximately 500,000 distinct CDR3 sequences, approximately 30% appearing once. Sequencing was performed on PBMCs, taken before TCRalphabeta/CD19-depleted stem cell transplant. The source of these receptors is a boy younger than two with Wiskott-Aldrich syndrome, due to receive a stem cell transplant.

The rearrangement links TRBV10-3 to TRBJ2-1, with 8 bases matching TRBD2. The CDR3 has 13 amino acids. J lost 12 bases, V lost 8 bases, and 12 bases had no gene match. Germline assignment: CDR1 ENHRY and CDR2 SYGVKD. The CDR3 region has the DNA TGTGCCATCGCGGGACTAGGAGGGACTGGGCAGTTCTTC. It translates to CAIAGLGGTGQFF.

The chain has TRBV5-1 and TRBJ2-5, with a possible D match to TRBD2 (5 bases). Germline CDR1 is SGHRS and CDR2 is YFSETQ. Trimming removed 2 bases at V and 4 bases at J, with 9 bases between. CDR3 length: 13 residues. CDR3 loop: CASSFRAGETQYF. The CDR3 region has the DNA TGCGCCAGCAGCTTCCGGGCGGGAGAGACCCAGTACTTC. Combining the CDR3 with reference TRBV5-1 and TRBJ2-5 gives the whole variable domain KAGVTQTPRYLIKTRGQQVTLSCSPISGHRSVSWYQQTPGQGLQFLFEYFSETQRNKGNFPGRFSGRQFSNSRSEMNVSTLELGDSALYLCASSFRAGETQYFGPGTRLLVL.

V is TRBV10-3 and J is TRBJ2-1; 11 bases are shared with TRBD2. Germline CDR1 ENHRY, CDR2 SYGVKD. This CDR3 comprises 15 residues. The trim removed 7 bases at V and 2 bases at J, leaving 4 bases unmatched. The CDR3 nucleotides are TGTGCCATCATGCCTAGCGGGAGGCCCTACAATGAGCAGTTCTTC. It is translated as CAIMPSGRPYNEQFF.

This clonotype has just a few counts. This sequence joins TRBV27 and TRBJ2-7; TRBD1 might be the D (6 bases). Germline loops: CDR1 MNHEY, CDR2 SMNVEV (reference sequence). The ends were cut back, 0 bases at V and 6 bases at J, with 21 bases in the middle. This CDR3 comprises 17 residues. The CDR3 loop is CASSLSGPRQGSIEQYF. The DNA of the CDR3 is TGTGCCAGCAGTTTATCGGGGCCTCGGCAGGGGTCCATCGAGCAGTACTTC.

This sequence joins TRBV28 and TRBJ2-5; D remains ambiguous. Germline CDR1 reads MDHEN; CDR2 reads SYDVKM. The V gene lost 2 bases and the J gene lost 4 bases, with 5 bases spanning the gap. The CDR3 loop spans 12 amino acids. The CDR3 loop reads CASSLPLETQYF. The DNA of the CDR3 is TGTGCCAGCAGTTTACCCTTAGAGACCCAGTACTTC. Looking up the rest from reference TRBV28 and TRBJ2-5 gives the full variable domain: DVKVTQSSRYLVKRTGEKVFLECVQDMDHENMFWYRQDPGLGLRLIYFSYDVKMKEKGDIPEGYSVSREKKERFSLILESASTNQTSMYLCASSLPLETQYFGPGTRLLVL.

This clonotype was detected only a few times. The chain carries TRBV20-1 and TRBJ2-5; maybe TRBD2 (6 bases). Germline CDR1 and CDR2: DFQATT and SNEGSKA (reference sequence). The CDR3 is made up of 15 amino acids. Trimming shortened V by 6 bases and J by 4 bases, and 21 bases separated the two germline ends. The CDR3 DNA is TGCAGTGCCCAAAGGCGGGAACACCGGCGAGAGACCCAGTACTTC. Its translation is CSAQRREHRRETQYF.

The genes are TRBV10-1 and TRBJ2-6; TRBD1 is a possible D gene (5 bases). Germline values: CDR1 WNHNN, CDR2 SYGVQD (reference sequence). Trimming removed 11 bases from V and 3 bases from J, with 11 bases in between. The CDR3 spans 13 residues. Written as DNA, the CDR3 is TGCGCCGGGTTCAGGGATGGGGCCAACGTCCTGACTTTC. This encodes CAGFRDGANVLTF.

This clonotype was recorded a few times. The chain employs TRBV10-3 and TRBJ2-4; D is uncertain. CDR1 is ENHRY, CDR2 SYGVKD, per germline. Trimming removed 0 bases from V and 0 bases from J, with 6 bases in between. The length of the CDR3 is 15 residues. CDR3 residues: CAISESSVAKNIQYF. Here the CDR3 DNA reads TGTGCCATCAGTGAGTCGTCGGTAGCCAAAAACATTCAGTACTTC.

The chain uses TRBV20-1 and TRBJ2-1; TRBD2 is a possible D gene (5 bases). Trimming pared 0 bases from V and 8 bases from J, leaving 17 bases between. The germline V gene has CDR1 DFQATT and CDR2 SNEGSKA (reference sequence). The CDR3 has 15 residues. Here the CDR3 reads CSARDWRLALHEQFF. CDR3 nucleotides: TGCAGTGCTAGAGATTGGCGGCTAGCTCTACATGAGCAGTTCTTC.

The J gene is TRBJ1-5, the V gene TRBV10-3, with D uncertain. Trimming took 4 bases from V and 5 from J, leaving 9 bases between them. This CDR3 spans 13 amino acids. CDR1 and CDR2 from the germline V gene are ENHRY and SYGVKD. CDR3 sequence (DNA): TGTGCCATCAGTGCCGGCGGATATCAGCCCCAGCATTTT. Amino acid sequence: CAISAGGYQPQHF.

This clonotype was detected a few times. The chain uses TRBV7-6 and TRBJ1-1; TRBD1 aligns across 7 bases. This CDR3 contains 17 residues. With V trimmed by 0 bases and J by 1 base, 8 bases remained unmatched. The germline V gene encodes CDR1 SGHVS and CDR2 FNYEAQ. The CDR3 region has the DNA TGTGCCAGCAGCTTAGCGCCATACCGACAGGGGAACACTGAAGCTTTCTTT. Protein: CASSLAPYRQGNTEAFF.

This clonotype was detected only a few times. This chain links TRBV29-1 with TRBJ1-2; a weak D match, TRBD1 (5 bases). The CDR3 runs 14 residues. Trimming took 4 bases from V and 4 from J, leaving 16 bases between them. Germline V gene data show CDR1 as SQVTM and CDR2 as ANQGSEA. CDR3 loop: CSVVADSPCYGYTF. The CDR3 DNA follows: TGCAGCGTTGTGGCCGACAGCCCCTGCTATGGCTACACCTTC.

This chain uses TRBV5-1 with TRBJ2-7, with a tentative D call TRBD1 (6 bases). The CDR3 is 14 amino acids. Trimming took 4 bases from V and 6 from J, leaving 17 bases between them. The germline V gene encodes CDR1 SGHRS and CDR2 YFSETQ. CDR3 amino acids: CASSPQGKGAEQYF. DNA for the CDR3: TGCGCCAGCAGCCCGCAGGGGAAGGGTGCCGAGCAGTACTTC.

This clonotype was observed a few times. Written as DNA, the CDR3 is TGTGCCAGCAGTTTAGGGTGGGACGGGCGGCGTGAAGCTTTCTTT. Translating gives CASSLGWDGRREAFF. This rearrangement joins TRBV28 to TRBJ1-1; TRBD1 is a possible D gene (5 bases). From germline, CDR1 is MDHEN and CDR2 SYDVKM. This CDR3 is built from 15 residues. V shed 2 bases and J shed 7 bases, with 17 bases lying between them.

The rearrangement joins TRBV28 to TRBJ2-1; D remains ambiguous. V gave up 7 bases and J gave up 0 bases, with 16 bases separating them. The CDR3 covers 16 residues. The germline V gene has CDR1 MDHEN and CDR2 SYDVKM. The CDR3 spells CASTIAGASSYNEQFF. The CDR3 nucleotides read TGTGCCAGCACCATCGCTGGCGCCAGCTCCTACAATGAGCAGTTCTTC.

This clonotype was detected a few times. The rearrangement uses TRBV5-1 and TRBJ2-4; TRBD1 is a possible D gene (6 bases). Trimming left V 3 bases short and J 5 bases short, with 12 bases between. Germline loops: CDR1 SGHRS, CDR2 YFSETQ. The CDR3 sequence is 14 residues long. For the CDR3, the DNA is TGCGCCAGCAGCTCCCCTGAGGGGGAAAACATTCAGTACTTC. Translated: CASSSPEGENIQYF. Complete variable domain (other parts from reference TRBV5-1 and TRBJ2-4): KAGVTQTPRYLIKTRGQQVTLSCSPISGHRSVSWYQQTPGQGLQFLFEYFSETQRNKGNFPGRFSGRQFSNSRSEMNVSTLELGDSALYLCASSSPEGENIQYFGAGTRLSVL.

This clonotype came up a few times. The J gene is TRBJ1-1, the V gene TRBV28; D remains unclear. This CDR3 has 14 residues. CDR1 and CDR2 from the germline V gene are MDHEN and SYDVKM. V was shortened by 2 bases and J by 4 bases, with 11 bases between the two germline ends. CDR3 sequence reads: CASSLTAPGTEAFF. The DNA for the CDR3 is TGTGCCAGCAGTTTAACAGCCCCGGGCACTGAAGCTTTCTTT. Variable domain in full (rest from reference TRBV28 and TRBJ1-1): DVKVTQSSRYLVKRTGEKVFLECVQDMDHENMFWYRQDPGLGLRLIYFSYDVKMKEKGDIPEGYSVSREKKERFSLILESASTNQTSMYLCASSLTAPGTEAFFGQGTRLTVV.

This clonotype was seen a few times. The chain carries TRBV12-3 or TRBV12-4 and TRBJ2-3, with TRBD2 matching over 13 bases. The CDR3 sequence is 18 residues long. V lost 6 bases and J lost 2; bases outside the gene matches: 11. CDR3 in amino acids: CASRKGLAGALSTDTQYF. Here the CDR3 DNA reads TGTGCCAGCAGGAAAGGACTAGCGGGAGCGTTATCCACAGATACGCAGTATTTT.

The chain recombines TRBV5-6 with TRBJ2-5; D call uncertain. The V gene's germline CDR1 is SGHDT and CDR2 YYEEEE. The CDR3 is 15 residues long. Trimming took 4 bases from V and 5 from J, leaving 18 bases between them. The CDR3 loop reads CASSVLGDLRETQYF. DNA of the CDR3: TGTGCCAGCAGCGTACTTGGAGACTTGAGGGAGACCCAGTACTTC.

This clonotype was found a few times. This chain connects TRBV21-1 to TRBJ2-1; TRBD2, as called in the table, went unchecked against the DNA. TRBV21-1 is a pseudogene segment. This CDR3 contains 17 residues. CDR3 loop: CASSKVGLAGGYNEQFF. CDR3 nucleotides: TGTGCCAGCAGCAAAGTTGGGCTAGCGGGAGGCTACAATGAGCAGTTCTTC.

This rearrangement joins TRBV24-1 to TRBJ2-1; D is possibly TRBD2 (5 bases). The CDR3 loop spans 14 amino acids. From germline, CDR1 is KGHDR and CDR2 SFDVKD. The germline V and J ends were trimmed by 4 bases and 6 bases, with 12 bases remaining between them. The CDR3 DNA is TGTGCCACCAGTGACCGCAGGAGGAGCAATGAGCAGTTCTTC. It translates to CATSDRRRSNEQFF.

This clonotype came up a few times. This rearrangement joins TRBV3-1 to TRBJ1-2, with D unclear. The length of the CDR3 is 13 residues. Trimming shortened V by 1 base and J by 4 bases, and 7 bases separated the two germline ends. Germline CDR1 reads LGHDT; CDR2 reads YNNKEL (reference sequence). The CDR3 region is CASSQAGSYGYTF. The CDR3 coding sequence is TGTGCCAGCAGCCAAGCCGGGAGCTATGGCTACACCTTC.

The CDR3 spells CASSLLVSGELFF. The CDR3 region has the DNA TGTGCCAGCAGTTTACTAGTTTCCGGGGAGCTGTTTTTT. The V and J genes are TRBV12-3 or TRBV12-4 and TRBJ2-2; D not resolved. The CDR3 contains 13 residues. The V and J ends lost 2 bases and 6 bases respectively, with 7 bases between them.

This clonotype showed up just a few times. The chain combines TRBV20-1 with TRBJ2-5; weak D call: TRBD1 (5 bases). This CDR3 spans 14 amino acids. In germline, CDR1 is DFQATT, CDR2 SNEGSKA (reference sequence). V gave up 5 bases and J gave up 8 bases, with 21 bases separating them. CDR3 sequence (DNA): TGCAGTGCTTCTCGACAGACCATCAAGAGAACCCAGTACTTC. Its translation: CSASRQTIKRTQYF.

The rearrangement uses TRBV12-3 or TRBV12-4 and TRBJ2-1; 7 nucleotides align to TRBD1. Unmatched junction bases numbered 9, after V lost 6 bases and J lost 4 bases. The CDR3 has 15 amino acids. This CDR3 is CASSSDRVIYNEQFF. Written as DNA, the CDR3 is TGTGCCAGCAGCTCCGACAGGGTAATTTACAATGAGCAGTTCTTC.

The gene calls are TRBV20-1 and TRBJ2-1; TRBD2 matches 7 bases. CDR3 length equals 14 residues. Germline V gene lookup returns CDR1 DFQATT and CDR2 SNEGSKA (reference sequence). Unmatched junction bases numbered 6, after V lost 7 bases and J lost 0 bases. The CDR3 sequence is CSVPLADSYNEQFF. As DNA, the CDR3 is TGCAGTGTACCGCTAGCGGACTCCTACAATGAGCAGTTCTTC.

This clonotype was found many times. V and J are TRBV19 and TRBJ2-1, with D uncertain. This CDR3 has 11 residues. V shed 6 bases and J shed 3 bases, with 3 bases lying between them. CDR1 LNHDA and CDR2 SQIVND come from the germline V gene (reference sequence). CDR3 in amino acids: CASRNYNEQFF. The CDR3 nucleotides read TGTGCCAGTAGAAACTACAATGAGCAGTTCTTC.